These 10 T cell receptor beta chains originate from one sample sequenced in a study of response to subunit inactivated influenza vaccine. Each CDR3 protein is one row after TCRdb ran MiXCR on the RT-PCR reads. The sample records about 520,000 distinct CDR3 sequences, approximately 11% being singletons. The material sequenced was PBMCs from blood, taken roughly 48 days after vaccination. These receptors originate from a man aged 45-60 years who received an inactivated influenza vaccine.

Here the CDR3 reads CASGPKAVAYNEQFF. CDR3 DNA: TGTGCCAGCGGCCCAAAAGCGGTTGCCTACAATGAGCAGTTCTTC. V and J are TRBV7-2 and TRBJ2-1; D may be TRBD2 (5 bases). From germline, CDR1 is SGHTA and CDR2 FQGNSA. Trimming removed 8 bases at V and 2 bases at J, with 16 bases between. The CDR3 runs 15 residues.

This chain joins TRBV9 and TRBJ2-2; possible D gene TRBD1, 7 bases. V was pared by 4 bases and J by 6 bases, with 22 bases between. Per the germline V gene, CDR1 is SGDLS and CDR2 is YYNGEE. This CDR3 spans 17 amino acids. Written as DNA, the CDR3 is TGTGCCAGCAGCATCGGGTTTAGCGGAAGGGGGCCCGGGGAGCTGTTTTTT. It is translated as CASSIGFSGRGPGELFF.

This clonotype was recorded at least ten times. The chain combines TRBV5-1 with TRBJ2-1; perhaps TRBD1 as D (5 bases). CDR1 SGHRS and CDR2 YFSETQ come from the germline V gene. Trimming removed 0 bases at V and 0 bases at J, with 10 bases between. CDR3 length: 16 amino acids. In DNA, the CDR3 is TGCGCCAGCAGCTTGGAGGGGCCCTACTCCTACAATGAGCAGTTCTTC. This codes for CASSLEGPYSYNEQFF.

The chain carries TRBV9 and TRBJ2-2; unclear D gene. Germline assignment: CDR1 SGDLS and CDR2 YYNGEE. V was shortened by 2 bases and J by 4 bases, with 9 bases between the two germline ends. This CDR3 is built from 14 residues. CDR3 bases: TGTGCCAGCAGCGTCGACCAAAGCACCGGGGAGCTGTTTTTT. It is translated as CASSVDQSTGELFF.

The rearrangement uses TRBV6-5 and TRBJ1-2, with D perhaps matching TRBD1 (5 bases). CDR3 length: 15 amino acids. CDR1 and CDR2 (germline): MNHEY, SVGAGI. The V end was cut by 4 bases, the J end by 4 bases, with 16 bases between. CDR3 region: CASSSFADTGYGYTF. Here the CDR3 DNA reads TGTGCCAGCAGTTCTTTTGCGGACACGGGCTATGGCTACACCTTC.

The chain joins TRBV4-3 to TRBJ2-3; 11 bases line up with TRBD2. The CDR3 totals 18 residues. Germline CDR1 reads LGHNA; CDR2 reads YSLEER. The J segment lost 2 bases and the V segment lost 0 bases, leaving 7 bases of the junction unmatched. For the CDR3, the DNA is TGCGCCAGCAGCCAAGAAGCGCCTAGCGGGGGGTTCACAGATACGCAGTATTTT. It translates to CASSQEAPSGGFTDTQYF.

V is TRBV12-3 or TRBV12-4 and J is TRBJ2-5, with a possible D match to TRBD1 (6 bases). The V and J ends lost 4 bases and 4 bases respectively, with 13 bases between them. CDR3 size: 14 residues. CDR3 coding DNA: TGTGCCAGCAGTTCCAGGGGTGCGCGAGAGACCCAGTACTTC. Its translation is CASSSRGARETQYF.

This clonotype turned up a few times. The J gene is TRBJ2-7, the V gene TRBV4-3; the D call may be TRBD1 or TRBD2 (5 bases each). V was cut by 1 base and J by 5 bases, with 12 bases left in between. The CDR3 extends over 14 amino acids. CDR1 LGHNA and CDR2 YSLEER come from the germline V gene. For the CDR3, the DNA is TGCGCCAGCAGCCAAGGTTTTAGGGACCACGAGCAGTACTTC. This sequence encodes CASSQGFRDHEQYF.

This clonotype was counted between two and nine times. V gene TRBV15 combines with J gene TRBJ2-3, with D possibly being TRBD2 (6 bases). V lost 5 bases and J lost 4, with 19 bases in between. Per germline, CDR1 LNHNV and CDR2 YYDKDF (reference sequence). This CDR3 comprises 16 residues. In DNA, the CDR3 is TGTGCCACCAGCCCAACCCGTTTCAGGGAGGCAGATACGCAGTATTTT. Protein sequence: CATSPTRFREADTQYF.

This clonotype is a singleton in its sample. The chain has TRBV21-1 and TRBJ2-1; TRBD1 was called by the table and not checked on the DNA. TRBV21-1 represents a pseudogene. This CDR3 spans 16 amino acids. The CDR3 DNA sequence: TGTGCCAGCAGCGGAGTACAGGGTTGGTGGGCCAATGAGCAGTTCTTC. It translates to CASSGVQGWWANEQFF.